The 11 T cell receptor beta chains presented below share a single source sample, sequenced in a study of human T cells and chemical hapten exposure. TCRdb recomputed calls from the RACE reads with MiXCR, one row per CDR3 protein. The sample gives a few hundred thousand distinct CDR3 sequences, roughly 6% of which show up once; about 5.6% is in the top ten. Described time point: patch test 2, 6 weeks after DPC sensitization. Stated treatment: therapeutic diphenylcyclopropenone sensitization with weekly scalp DPC. The starting material was whole blood, obtained in connection with sensitization to the hapten diphenylcyclopropenone (DPC). These receptors were obtained from a woman younger than 30 with alopecia areata. Some clones in this sample may be carry-over from other donors' samples.

This clonotype was found many times. The chain uses TRBV25-1 and TRBJ1-1; possible D gene TRBD1, 5 bases. Trimming cost V 2 bases and J 2 bases, with 18 bases left between them. Germline loops: CDR1 MGHDK, CDR2 SYGVNS. This CDR3 comprises 17 residues. CDR3 nucleotides: TGTGCCAGCAGTGAAGGGAGGGGAGGCAGGCCTAACACTGAAGCTTTCTTT. It codes for CASSEGRGGRPNTEAFF.

In its sample, this clonotype was seen many times. The chain recombines TRBV6-1 with TRBJ2-4; D assignment may be TRBD1 or TRBD2 (5 bases each). This CDR3 is 13 amino acids long. V was pared by 1 base and J by 16 bases, with 17 bases between. In germline, CDR1 is MNHNS, CDR2 SASEGT. CDR3 coding DNA: TGTGCCAGCAGTGAAGAGGGACGGATCGTCCGATACTTC. Translated: CASSEEGRIVRYF.

The chain links TRBV5-1 to TRBJ2-1; D is unresolved. The CDR3 length is 15 residues. The V end lost 0 bases, the J end lost 3 bases, and 10 bases lay between the germline ends. The V gene's germline CDR1 is SGHRS and CDR2 YFSETQ. The CDR3 nucleotides are TGCGCCAGCAGCTTGGGGCAGCCCCTCTACAATGAGCAGTTCTTC. Its translation: CASSLGQPLYNEQFF. The variable domain in full, with the rest retrieved from reference TRBV5-1 and TRBJ2-1, is KAGVTQTPRYLIKTRGQQVTLSCSPISGHRSVSWYQQTPGQGLQFLFEYFSETQRNKGNFPGRFSGRQFSNSRSEMNVSTLELGDSALYLCASSLGQPLYNEQFFGPGTRLTVL.

This clonotype showed up just a few times. This chain joins TRBV10-3 and TRBJ2-2; TRBD1 is a possible D gene (6 bases). The V end was cut by 10 bases, the J end by 1 base, with 13 bases between. Germline-derived CDR1 and CDR2 are ENHRY and SYGVKD. This CDR3 region has 14 residues. The CDR3 sequence is CATRQVVNTGELFF. CDR3 nucleotides: TGTGCCACAAGACAGGTCGTGAACACCGGGGAGCTGTTTTTT.

The genes are TRBV6-1 and TRBJ1-6, with 8 bases that match TRBD1. V gave up 1 base and J gave up 8 bases; unmatched junction bases: 4. Per germline, CDR1 MNHNS and CDR2 SASEGT. CDR3 length: 15 residues. DNA for the CDR3: TGTGCCAGCAGTGAAGTGGACAGGGCATATTCACCCCTCCACTTT. This translates into CASSEVDRAYSPLHF.

This clonotype has more than one count but fewer than ten. This rearrangement joins TRBV7-3 to TRBJ2-6; D is undetermined. CDR3 length equals 18 residues. Per germline, CDR1 SGHTA and CDR2 FQGTGA. The germline V and J ends were trimmed by 4 bases and 2 bases, with 18 bases remaining between them. The CDR3 reads CASSSLEIPKAGANVLTF. The CDR3 nucleotides are TGTGCCAGCAGCTCCCTGGAAATTCCAAAGGCTGGGGCCAACGTCCTGACTTTC. Full variable domain (remainder filled in from reference TRBV7-3 and TRBJ2-6): GAGVSQTPSNKVTEKGKYVELRCDPISGHTALYWYRQSLGQGPEFLIYFQGTGAADDSGLPNDRFFAVRPEGSVSTLKIQRTERGDSAVYLCASSSLEIPKAGANVLTFGAGSRLTVL.

V gene TRBV18 combines with J gene TRBJ1-2, with D uncertain. V lost 3 bases and J 1 base, leaving 15 bases between the germline ends. Germline loops: CDR1 KGHSH, CDR2 LQKENI. The CDR3 covers 16 residues. The CDR3: CASSPEPLQLNYGYTF. DNA of the CDR3: TGTGCCAGCTCACCCGAGCCCCTTCAACTTAACTATGGCTACACCTTC.

This clonotype has only a few counts. This chain links TRBV6-1 with TRBJ2-3, with a possible D match to TRBD1 (6 bases). Germline-derived CDR1 and CDR2 are MNHNS and SASEGT. The CDR3 has 14 residues. V was pared by 5 bases and J by 3 bases, with 12 bases between. CDR3 residues: CASSWTAPTDTQYF. In DNA form, the CDR3 reads TGTGCCAGCAGTTGGACAGCCCCTACAGATACGCAGTATTTT.

This clonotype has at least ten counts. The gene calls are TRBV6-5 and TRBJ1-2, with TRBD1 identical over 9 bases. Germline V gives CDR1 MNHEY, CDR2 SVGAGI. The CDR3 spans 13 residues. Trimming took 6 bases from V and 4 from J; bases not matched to a gene: 3. CDR3 sequence (DNA): TGTGCCAGCAGCCGGACAGGGGCCTATGGCTACACCTTC. It encodes CASSRTGAYGYTF.

Here the CDR3 reads CASSLAGGMTGELFF. CDR3 sequence (DNA): TGTGCCAGCAGTTTAGCGGGGGGCATGACCGGGGAGCTGTTTTTT. The chain uses TRBV12-3 or TRBV12-4 and TRBJ2-2, with D possibly being TRBD1 or TRBD2 (6 bases each). V was cut by 0 bases and J by 5 bases, with 10 bases left in between. This CDR3 is 15 amino acids long.

This clonotype was observed at least ten times. The CDR3, as DNA: TGTGCCAGCAGTGGCACCGGACTAGCCCCCAGGGATACGCAGTATTTT. It yields the protein CASSGTGLAPRDTQYF. The chain employs TRBV2 and TRBJ2-3; 8 nucleotides agree with TRBD2. V shed 4 bases and J 6 bases; nucleotides not matched to a gene: 12. Germline CDR1 and CDR2: SNHLY and FYNNEI. CDR3 length: 16 amino acids. The full variable domain, completed using reference TRBV2 and TRBJ2-3, is EPEVTQTPSHQVTQMGQEVILRCVPISNHLYFYWYRQILGQKVEFLVSFYNNEISEKSEIFDDQFSVERPDGSNFTLKIRSTKLEDSAMYFCASSGTGLAPRDTQYFGPGTRLTVL.